This TCR beta chain stems from a study of T cell changes during pregnancy in multiple sclerosis. The CDR3 spans 15 residues. Germline CDR1 MGHRA, CDR2 YSYEKL. Trimming removed 1 base from V and 8 bases from J, with 17 bases in between. Here immunoSEQ multiplex PCR was the method, and the copy in TCRdb shows in-frame clones only, minus some. The profile shows around 56,000 clones, approximately 91% of them singletons. The TCR originated in a female donor with multiple sclerosis, enrolled in a pregnancy study. V usage is TRBV4-1 and J usage is TRBJ1-1; D remains unclear. The sequencing here drew on CD4+ T cells from peripheral blood mononuclear cells, taken in the third trimester of pregnancy. The CDR3 region is CASSQGTPGVREAFF. The CDR3 DNA reads TGCGCCAGCAGCCAAGGTACTCCGGGTGTGAGAGAAGCTTTCTTT.